Listed below are T cell receptor beta chains from one sample, sequenced in a study of blood T cell repertoires in COVID-19. Data came from immunoSEQ multiplex PCR; TCRdb stores just in-frame clones and leaves some out. The top ten hold around 4.4% of the sample, which has about 300,000 clones, 85% to 90% seen once. Input material: peripheral blood. These receptors were taken from a middle-aged man with acute or convalescent COVID-19. Both conserved end residues are part of each CDR3. The order of the fields is J gene, D gene, V gene, clone size, CDR3 DNA, CDR3 protein. A D gene is named only where the DNA matches it firmly. Expanded clones get a size class; other rows say once, few or many, or leave the size out.

TRBJ1-2,-,TRBV7-2,-,TGTGCCAGCAGCTTACGCATATCGACCGGAACAGGGAGCTATGGCTACACCTTC,CASSLRISTGTGSYGYTF
TRBJ2-1,TRBD2,TRBV25-1,few,TGTGCCAGCAGTGGGCTAGCGGGGTCCCAGAACAATGAGCAGTTCTTC,CASSGLAGSQNNEQFF
TRBJ1-6,TRBD1,TRBV19,-,TGTGCCAGTACTCTGAGGACAGGGGGGAGATCACCCCTCCACTTT,CASTLRTGGRSPLHF
TRBJ1-1,-,TRBV5-6,-,TGTGCCAGCAGCTTGGTTGCGGGCATGAACACTGAAGCTTTCTTT,CASSLVAGMNTEAFF
TRBJ1-4,-,TRBV29-1,-,TGCAGCGTCTCCGGACAGACCAGGGGTGAAAAACTGTTTTTT,CSVSGQTRGEKLFF
TRBJ1-3,-,TRBV27,-,TGTGCCAGCAGTTCTTACAGGGATGACACCATATATTTT,CASSSYRDDTIYF
TRBJ2-3,-,TRBV21-1,once,TGTGCCAGCAGCGGGGGCTACACAGATACGCAGTATTTT,CASSGGYTDTQYF
TRBJ1-1,-,TRBV20-1,-,TGCAGTGCTAGTAATCCTTCACAGCAAGCTTTCTTT,CSASNPSQQAFF
TRBJ2-2,TRBD1,TRBV5-1,once,TGCGCCAGCAGCCGGGACAGGGGCAGTGCCGGGGAGCTGTTTTTT,CASSRDRGSAGELFF
TRBJ2-1,-,TRBV4-1,-,TGCGCCAGCAGCCAAGCACAGGTGAATGAGCAGTTCTTC,CASSQAQVNEQFF
TRBJ2-5,-,TRBV5-1,-,TGCGCCAGCAGCTTAATGGCCGAAGAGACCCAGTACTTC,CASSLMAEETQYF
TRBJ1-6,-,TRBV7-9,-,TGTGCCAGCAGCTTAGGGGCAACTGCCAAAATTTCACCCCTCCACTTT,CASSLGATAKISPLHF
TRBJ1-1,TRBD1,TRBV5-4,-,TGTGCCAGCAGCTTGGGACAGGGGCAGACTGAAGCTTTCTTT,CASSLGQGQTEAFF
TRBJ2-3,-,TRBV18,-,TGTGCCAGCTCGACAGGAGGAGATACGCAGTATTTT,CASSTGGDTQYF
TRBJ2-7,TRBD2,TRBV7-2,-,TGTGCCAGCAGCGATACTAGCGGGGGGGCCTTCGCCTACGAGCAGTACTTC,CASSDTSGGAFAYEQYF
TRBJ1-4,TRBD1,TRBV11-2,-,TGTGCCAGCAAAAAAACAGGGGCAACTAATGAAAAACTGTTTTTT,CASKKTGATNEKLFF
TRBJ1-1,-,TRBV4-1,-,TGCGCCAGCAGCTTAAGTCAAGAGGGCACTGAAGCTTTCTTT,CASSLSQEGTEAFF
TRBJ2-7,-,TRBV5-4,-,TGTGCCAGCAGTTCGATGGACCCGGACGGGGACAACGAGCAGTACTTC,CASSSMDPDGDNEQYF
TRBJ2-1,-,TRBV11-2,-,TGTGCCAGCAGCTTATTAGGTAGCGCCACCAGCTCCTACAATGAGCAGTTCTTC,CASSLLGSATSSYNEQFF
TRBJ2-1,-,TRBV24-1,-,TGTGCCACCAGTGTTCAGGGCCGGCATGAGCAGTTCTTC,CATSVQGRHEQFF
TRBJ2-7,TRBD1,TRBV6-1,-,TGTGCCAGCAGTGAATACGGACAGGCGTCGTACGAGCAGTACTTC,CASSEYGQASYEQYF
TRBJ1-3,-,TRBV11-2,once,TGTGCCAGCAGCCCCGCAGGGGTTGCTGGAAACACCATATATTTT,CASSPAGVAGNTIYF
TRBJ2-7,TRBD1,TRBV2,-,TGTGCCAGCATTCGGGACAGGGGTCTCTACGAGCAGTACTTC,CASIRDRGLYEQYF
TRBJ2-7,TRBD2,TRBV5-6,-,TGTGCCAGCAGCTTCGGACTAGCGGGGACCTACGAGCAGTACTTC,CASSFGLAGTYEQYF